Reported below is one TCR beta chain. The target antigen is unknown. The data are from a study of cytomegalovirus exposure and HLA in healthy donors. Study findings and constraints: Earlier analysis looked at TCR beta V segments, and most were productive about 87% or about 30% of the time. The listing of roughly 160 TCR beta chains classed them as cytomegalovirus-associated. Analysis performed later found roughly 18,000 TCR beta sequences associated with HLA alleles at 0.05 false discovery rate.

PCR primers comprised 60 Vbeta and 13 Jbeta primers. Profiled with immunoSEQ multiplex PCR; TCRdb holds only in-frame clones, not every one. This table has roughly 40,000 clones, around 85% appearing once. From germline, CDR1 is MNHEY and CDR2 SMNVEV (reference sequence). This CDR3 is 15 amino acids long. The V gene end was trimmed by 5 bases and the J gene end by 2 bases; junction bases not matched to a gene: 3. The chain carries TRBV27 and TRBJ2-3, with 11 bases that match TRBD2. The receptor was derived from a man in his fifties in good health and CMV-seronegative. Sequences were obtained from PBMCs. The CDR3 DNA reads as TGTGCCAGCAGTCGACTAGCGGGATCCACAGATACGCAGTATTTT. It encodes CASSRLAGSTDTQYF.